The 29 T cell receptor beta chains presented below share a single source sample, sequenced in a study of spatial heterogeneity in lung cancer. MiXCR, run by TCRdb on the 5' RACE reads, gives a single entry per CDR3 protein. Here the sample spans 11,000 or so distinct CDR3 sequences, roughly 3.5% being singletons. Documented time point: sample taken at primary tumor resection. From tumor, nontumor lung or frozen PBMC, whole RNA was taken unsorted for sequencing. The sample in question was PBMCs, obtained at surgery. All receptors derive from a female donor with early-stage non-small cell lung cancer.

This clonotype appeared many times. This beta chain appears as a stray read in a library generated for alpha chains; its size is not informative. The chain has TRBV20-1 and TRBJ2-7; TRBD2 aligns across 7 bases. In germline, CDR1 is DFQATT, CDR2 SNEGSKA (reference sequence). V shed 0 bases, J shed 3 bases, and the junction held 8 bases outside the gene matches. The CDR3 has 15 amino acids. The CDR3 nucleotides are TGCAGTGCTAGAGATTGGGGGGAGGGTATCTACGAGCAGTACTTC. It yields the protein CSARDWGEGIYEQYF.

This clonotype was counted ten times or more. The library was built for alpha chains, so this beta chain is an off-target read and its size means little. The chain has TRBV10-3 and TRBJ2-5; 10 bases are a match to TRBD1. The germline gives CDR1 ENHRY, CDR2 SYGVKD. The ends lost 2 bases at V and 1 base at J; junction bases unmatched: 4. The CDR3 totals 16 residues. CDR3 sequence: CAISEPGQGTQETQYF. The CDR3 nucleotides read TGTGCCATCAGTGAGCCGGGACAGGGGACCCAAGAGACCCAGTACTTC.

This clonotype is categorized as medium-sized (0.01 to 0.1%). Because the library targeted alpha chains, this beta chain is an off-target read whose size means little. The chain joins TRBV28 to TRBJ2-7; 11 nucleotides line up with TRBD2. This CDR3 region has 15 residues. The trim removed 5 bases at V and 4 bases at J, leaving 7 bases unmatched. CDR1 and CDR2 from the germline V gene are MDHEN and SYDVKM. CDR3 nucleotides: TGTGCCAGCAGTCCCTGGACTAGCGGGTTATACGAGCAGTACTTC. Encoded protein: CASSPWTSGLYEQYF.

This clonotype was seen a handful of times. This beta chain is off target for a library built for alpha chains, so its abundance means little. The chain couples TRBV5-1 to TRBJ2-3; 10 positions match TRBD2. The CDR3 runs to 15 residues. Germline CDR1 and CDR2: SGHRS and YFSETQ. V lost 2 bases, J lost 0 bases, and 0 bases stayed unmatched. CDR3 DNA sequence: TGCGCCAGCAGCTTTAGCGGGAGGAGCACAGATACGCAGTATTTT. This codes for CASSFSGRSTDTQYF. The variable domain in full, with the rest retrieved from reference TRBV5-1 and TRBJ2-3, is KAGVTQTPRYLIKTRGQQVTLSCSPISGHRSVSWYQQTPGQGLQFLFEYFSETQRNKGNFPGRFSGRQFSNSRSEMNVSTLELGDSALYLCASSFSGRSTDTQYFGPGTRLTVL.

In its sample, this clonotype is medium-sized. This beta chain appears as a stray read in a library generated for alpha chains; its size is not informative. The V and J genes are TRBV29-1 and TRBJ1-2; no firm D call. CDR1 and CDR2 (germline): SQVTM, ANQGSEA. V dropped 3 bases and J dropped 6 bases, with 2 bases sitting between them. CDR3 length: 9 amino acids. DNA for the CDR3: TGCAGCGTTGATAATGGCTACACCTTC. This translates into CSVDNGYTF.

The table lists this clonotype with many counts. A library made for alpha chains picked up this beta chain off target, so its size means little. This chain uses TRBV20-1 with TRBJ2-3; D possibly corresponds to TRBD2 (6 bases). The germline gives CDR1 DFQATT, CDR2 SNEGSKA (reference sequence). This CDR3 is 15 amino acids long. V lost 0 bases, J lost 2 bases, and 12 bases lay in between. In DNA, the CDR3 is TGCAGTGCTAGAGATCTGGCGGGGTACACAGATACGCAGTATTTT. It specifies CSARDLAGYTDTQYF.

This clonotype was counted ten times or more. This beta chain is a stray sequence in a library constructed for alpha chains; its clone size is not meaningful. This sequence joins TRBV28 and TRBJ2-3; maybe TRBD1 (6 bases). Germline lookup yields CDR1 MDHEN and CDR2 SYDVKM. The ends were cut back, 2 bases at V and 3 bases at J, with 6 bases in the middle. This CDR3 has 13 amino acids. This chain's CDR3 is CASSLQGTDTQYF. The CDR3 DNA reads TGTGCCAGCAGTTTACAGGGGACAGATACGCAGTATTTT.

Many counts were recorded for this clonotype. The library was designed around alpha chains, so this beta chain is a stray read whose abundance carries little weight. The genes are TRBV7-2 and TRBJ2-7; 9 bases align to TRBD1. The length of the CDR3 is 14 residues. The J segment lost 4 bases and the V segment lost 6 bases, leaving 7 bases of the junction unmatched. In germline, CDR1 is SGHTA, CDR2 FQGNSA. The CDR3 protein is CASSLDRGWYEQYF. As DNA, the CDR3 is TGTGCCAGCAGTTTGGACAGGGGTTGGTACGAGCAGTACTTC.

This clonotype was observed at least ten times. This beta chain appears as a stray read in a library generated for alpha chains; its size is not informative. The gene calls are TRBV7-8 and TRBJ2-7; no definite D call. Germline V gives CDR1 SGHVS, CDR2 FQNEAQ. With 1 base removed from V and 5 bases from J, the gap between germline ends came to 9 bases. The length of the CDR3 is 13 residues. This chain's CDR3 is CASSLEPVDEQYF. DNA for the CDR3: TGTGCCAGCAGCTTAGAACCAGTCGACGAGCAGTACTTC.

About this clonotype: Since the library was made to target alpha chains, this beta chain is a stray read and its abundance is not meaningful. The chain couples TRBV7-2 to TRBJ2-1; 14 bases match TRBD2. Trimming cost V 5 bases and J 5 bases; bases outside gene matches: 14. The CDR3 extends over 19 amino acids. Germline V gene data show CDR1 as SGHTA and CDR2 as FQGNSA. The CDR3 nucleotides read TGTGCCAGCAGCACCTTTGTACCGGGACTAGCGGGAGTGGACAATGAGCAGTTCTTC. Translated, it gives CASSTFVPGLAGVDNEQFF.

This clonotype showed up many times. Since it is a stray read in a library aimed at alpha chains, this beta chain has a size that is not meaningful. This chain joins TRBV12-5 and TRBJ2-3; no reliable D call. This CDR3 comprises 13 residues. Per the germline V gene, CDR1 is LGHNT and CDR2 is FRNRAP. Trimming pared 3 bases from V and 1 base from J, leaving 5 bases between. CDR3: CASGFRGTDTQYF. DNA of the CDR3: TGTGCTAGTGGTTTCCGGGGCACAGATACGCAGTATTTT. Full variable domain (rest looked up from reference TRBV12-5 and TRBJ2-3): DARVTQTPRHKVTEMGQEVTMRCQPILGHNTVFWYRQTMMQGLELLAYFRNRAPLDDSGMPKDRFSAEMPDATLATLKIQPSEPRDSAVYFCASGFRGTDTQYFGPGTRLTVL.

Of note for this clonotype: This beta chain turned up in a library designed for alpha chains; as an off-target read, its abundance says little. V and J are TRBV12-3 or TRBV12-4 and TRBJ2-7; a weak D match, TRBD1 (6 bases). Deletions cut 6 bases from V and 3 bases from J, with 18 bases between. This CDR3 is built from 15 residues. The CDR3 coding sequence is TGTGCCAGCAGCCCTGACAGGCTCGTTGTCTACGAGCAGTACTTC. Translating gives CASSPDRLVVYEQYF.

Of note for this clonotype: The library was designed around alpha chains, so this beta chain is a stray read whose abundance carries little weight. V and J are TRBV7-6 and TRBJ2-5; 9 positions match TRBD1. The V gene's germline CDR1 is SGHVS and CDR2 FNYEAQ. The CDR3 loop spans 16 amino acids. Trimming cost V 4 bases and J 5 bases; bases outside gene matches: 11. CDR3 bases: TGTGCCAGCAGCTCAACTGGACAGGGGAGGGTTGAGACCCAGTACTTC. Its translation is CASSSTGQGRVETQYF. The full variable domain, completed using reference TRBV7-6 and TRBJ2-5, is GAGVSQSPRYKVTKRGQDVALRCDPISGHVSLYWYRQALGQGPEFLTYFNYEAQQDKSGLPNDRFSAERPEGSISTLTIQRTEQRDSAMYRCASSSTGQGRVETQYFGPGTRLLVL.

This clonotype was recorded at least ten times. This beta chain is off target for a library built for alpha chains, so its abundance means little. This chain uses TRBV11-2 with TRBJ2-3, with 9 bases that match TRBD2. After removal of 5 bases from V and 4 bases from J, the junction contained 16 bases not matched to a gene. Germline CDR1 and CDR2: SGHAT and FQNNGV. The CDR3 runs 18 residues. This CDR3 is CASSPIWAVAGESDTQYF. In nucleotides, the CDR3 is TGTGCCAGCAGCCCGATTTGGGCTGTAGCGGGAGAGTCAGATACGCAGTATTTT.

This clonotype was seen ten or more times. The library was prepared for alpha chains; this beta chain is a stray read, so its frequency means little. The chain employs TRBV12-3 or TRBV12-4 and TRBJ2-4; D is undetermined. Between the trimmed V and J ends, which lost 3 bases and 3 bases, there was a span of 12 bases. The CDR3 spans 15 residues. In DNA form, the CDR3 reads TGTGCCAGCAGTTTCCTACAACCGGGCAAAAACATTCAGTACTTC. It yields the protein CASSFLQPGKNIQYF.

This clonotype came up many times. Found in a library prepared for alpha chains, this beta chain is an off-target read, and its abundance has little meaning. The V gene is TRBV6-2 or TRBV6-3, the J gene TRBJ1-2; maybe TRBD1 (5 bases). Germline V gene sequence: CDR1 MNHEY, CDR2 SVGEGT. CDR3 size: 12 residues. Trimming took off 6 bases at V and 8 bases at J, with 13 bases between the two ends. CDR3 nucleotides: TGTGCCAGCAGGCAGACAGTACGAGGCTACACCTTC. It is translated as CASRQTVRGYTF.

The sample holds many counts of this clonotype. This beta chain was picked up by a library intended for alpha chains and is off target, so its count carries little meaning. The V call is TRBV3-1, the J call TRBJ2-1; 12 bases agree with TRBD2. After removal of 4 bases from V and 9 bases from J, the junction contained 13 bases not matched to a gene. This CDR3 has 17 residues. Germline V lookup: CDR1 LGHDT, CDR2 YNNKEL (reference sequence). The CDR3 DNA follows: TGTGCCAGCAGCCCCTTTCGGCTAGCGGGAGGGCCGGGTGAGCAGTTCTTC. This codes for CASSPFRLAGGPGEQFF.

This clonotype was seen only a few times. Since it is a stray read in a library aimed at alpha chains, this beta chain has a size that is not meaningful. In DNA, the CDR3 is TGTGCCAGCAGTTTTAGGCGGGGGGATAATACGCAGTATTTT. Residues: CASSFRRGDNTQYF. V is TRBV12-3 or TRBV12-4 and J is TRBJ2-3, with TRBD2 matching over 8 bases. The CDR3 totals 14 residues. Trimming took 3 bases from V and 7 from J; bases not matched to a gene: 6.

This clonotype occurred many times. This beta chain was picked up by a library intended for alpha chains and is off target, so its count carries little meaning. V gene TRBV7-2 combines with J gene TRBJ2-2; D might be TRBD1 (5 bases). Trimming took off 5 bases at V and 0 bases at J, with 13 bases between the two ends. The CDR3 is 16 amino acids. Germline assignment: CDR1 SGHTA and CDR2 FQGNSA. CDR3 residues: CASSAQGAANTGELFF. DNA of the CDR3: TGTGCCAGCAGCGCCCAAGGGGCAGCGAACACCGGGGAGCTGTTTTTT.

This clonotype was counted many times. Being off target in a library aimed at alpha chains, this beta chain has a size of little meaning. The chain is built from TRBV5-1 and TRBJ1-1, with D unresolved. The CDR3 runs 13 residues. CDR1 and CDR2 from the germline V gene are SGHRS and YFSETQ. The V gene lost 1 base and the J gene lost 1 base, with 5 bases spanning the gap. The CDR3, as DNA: TGCGCCAGCAGCTTGACGGCGAACACTGAAGCTTTCTTT. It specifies CASSLTANTEAFF.

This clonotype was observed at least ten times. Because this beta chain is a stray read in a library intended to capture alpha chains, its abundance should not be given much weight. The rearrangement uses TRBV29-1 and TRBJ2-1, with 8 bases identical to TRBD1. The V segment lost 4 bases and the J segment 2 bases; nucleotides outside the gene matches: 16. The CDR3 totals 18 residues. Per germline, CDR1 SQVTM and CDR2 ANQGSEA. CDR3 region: CSVAPRAPGGGPYNEQFF. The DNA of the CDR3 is TGCAGCGTTGCCCCCCGGGCCCCAGGGGGCGGCCCCTACAATGAGCAGTTCTTC.

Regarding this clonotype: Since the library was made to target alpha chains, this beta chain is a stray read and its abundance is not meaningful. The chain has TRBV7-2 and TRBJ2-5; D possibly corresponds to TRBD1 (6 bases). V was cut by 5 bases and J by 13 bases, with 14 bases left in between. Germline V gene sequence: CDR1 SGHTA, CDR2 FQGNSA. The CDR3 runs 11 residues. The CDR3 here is CASSPRDIWYF. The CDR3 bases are TGTGCCAGCAGCCCTCGGGACATCTGGTACTTC.

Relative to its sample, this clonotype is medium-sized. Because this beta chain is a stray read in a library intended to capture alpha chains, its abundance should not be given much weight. The DNA for the CDR3 is TGCAGTGCTAGAGGCACGGGCAGCACAGATACGCAGTATTTT. It translates to CSARGTGSTDTQYF. This sequence joins TRBV20-1 and TRBJ2-3, with unresolved D. The germline V gene has CDR1 DFQATT and CDR2 SNEGSKA (reference sequence). Trimming removed 1 base at V and 0 bases at J, with 8 bases between. The length of the CDR3 is 14 residues.

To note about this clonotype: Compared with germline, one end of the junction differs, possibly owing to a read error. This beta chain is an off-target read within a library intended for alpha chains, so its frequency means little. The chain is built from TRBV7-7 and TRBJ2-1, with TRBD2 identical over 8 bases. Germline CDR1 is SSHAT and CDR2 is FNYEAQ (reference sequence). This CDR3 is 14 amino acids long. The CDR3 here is CASSPDGLAKEQFF. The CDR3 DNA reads TGTGCTAGCAGCCCCGACGGACTAGCAAAGGAGCAGTTCTTC.

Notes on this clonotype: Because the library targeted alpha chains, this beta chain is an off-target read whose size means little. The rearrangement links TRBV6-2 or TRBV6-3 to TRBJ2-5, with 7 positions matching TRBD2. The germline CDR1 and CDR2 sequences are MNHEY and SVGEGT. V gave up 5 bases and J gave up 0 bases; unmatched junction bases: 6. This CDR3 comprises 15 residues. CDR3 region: CASSLLAENQETQYF. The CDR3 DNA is TGTGCCAGCAGTCTTCTAGCGGAGAACCAAGAGACCCAGTACTTC.

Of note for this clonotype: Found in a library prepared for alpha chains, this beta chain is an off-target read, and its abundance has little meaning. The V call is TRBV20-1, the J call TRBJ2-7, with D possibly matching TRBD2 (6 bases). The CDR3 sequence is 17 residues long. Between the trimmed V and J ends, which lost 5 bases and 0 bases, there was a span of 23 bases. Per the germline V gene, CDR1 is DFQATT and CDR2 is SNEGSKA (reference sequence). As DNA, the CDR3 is TGCAGTGCTCGGGCTAGCGACCGATTTATTTACTCCTACGAGCAGTACTTC. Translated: CSARASDRFIYSYEQYF.

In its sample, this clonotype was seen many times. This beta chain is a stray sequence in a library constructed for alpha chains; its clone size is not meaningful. The CDR3 coding sequence is TGTGCTAGTGGTTTGGTCCTGGGCACCTCCTACGAGCAGTACTTC. It specifies CASGLVLGTSYEQYF. V gene TRBV12-5 combines with J gene TRBJ2-7, with no clear D. The germline V gene has CDR1 LGHNT and CDR2 FRNRAP. V dropped 0 bases and J dropped 0 bases, with 9 bases sitting between them. The CDR3 spans 15 residues.

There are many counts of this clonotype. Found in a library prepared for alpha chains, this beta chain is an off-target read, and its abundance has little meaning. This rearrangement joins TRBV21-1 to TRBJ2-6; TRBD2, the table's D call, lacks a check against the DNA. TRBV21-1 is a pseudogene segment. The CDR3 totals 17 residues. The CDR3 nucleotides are TGTGCCAGCACCTCGAATAGACGGGACTCTGGGGCCAACGTCCTGACTTTC. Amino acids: CASTSNRRDSGANVLTF.

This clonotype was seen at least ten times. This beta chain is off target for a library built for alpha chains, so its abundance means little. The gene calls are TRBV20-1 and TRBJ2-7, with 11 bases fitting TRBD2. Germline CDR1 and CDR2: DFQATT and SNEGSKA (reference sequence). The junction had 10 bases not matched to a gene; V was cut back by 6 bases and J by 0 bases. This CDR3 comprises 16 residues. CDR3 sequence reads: CSANPLAGALSYEQYF. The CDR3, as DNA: TGCAGTGCCAACCCACTAGCGGGAGCCCTCTCCTACGAGCAGTACTTC.